This TCR beta chain emerged from a study of breast tumors, draining lymph nodes, adjacent tissues. This clonotype has a handful of counts. Its matching antigen is unknown. Since a much larger clone is just one base distant, this may be a read error. Axillary draining lymph nodes of breast cancer patients supplied the node samples. Via MiXCR, TCRdb re-called the multiplex PCR reads, giving one row per CDR3 protein. The table lists approximately 90,000 distinct CDR3 sequences, over 25% of them singletons. Overall study findings and caveats: Tumor and nontumor repertoires were significantly more similar in luminal-like than in basal-like breast cancer.

Germline assignment: CDR1 SGHNT and CDR2 YYREEE (reference sequence). This CDR3 has 14 residues. V was clipped by 4 bases and J by 0 bases, with 11 bases between them. Sequencing input: axillary lymph node tissue. The chain couples TRBV5-4 to TRBJ2-7, with a tentative D call TRBD2 (5 bases). The source of this sequence is a female donor with breast cancer. Some clones in this sample may be carry-over from other donors' samples. CDR3: CASSPAADSYEQYF. The CDR3 coding sequence is TGTGCCAGCAGCCCTGCAGCGGACTCCTACGAGCAGTACTTC.